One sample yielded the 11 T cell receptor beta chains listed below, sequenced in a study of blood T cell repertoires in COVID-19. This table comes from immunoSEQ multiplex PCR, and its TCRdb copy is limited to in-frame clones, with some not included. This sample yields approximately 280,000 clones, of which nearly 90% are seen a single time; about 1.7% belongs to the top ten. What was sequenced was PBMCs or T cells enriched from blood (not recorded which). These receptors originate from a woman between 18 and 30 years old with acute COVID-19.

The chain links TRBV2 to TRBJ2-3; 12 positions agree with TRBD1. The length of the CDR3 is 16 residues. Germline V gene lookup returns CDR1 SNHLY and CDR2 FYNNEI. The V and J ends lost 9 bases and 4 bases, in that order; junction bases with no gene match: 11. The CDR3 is CARGDLGTGGSDTQYF. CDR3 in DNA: TGTGCCAGAGGAGACCTCGGGACAGGGGGCTCAGATACGCAGTATTTT.

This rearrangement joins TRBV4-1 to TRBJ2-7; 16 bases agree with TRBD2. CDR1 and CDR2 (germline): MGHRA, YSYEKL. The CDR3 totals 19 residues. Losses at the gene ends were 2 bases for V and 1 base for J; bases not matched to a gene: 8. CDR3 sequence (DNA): TGCGCCAGCAGCCAAATTCGGGGACTAGCGGGAGGGAGGTCCTACGAGCAGTACTTC. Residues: CASSQIRGLAGGRSYEQYF.

CDR3 in amino acids: CASRPRGGIRYEQYF. For the CDR3, the DNA is TGTGCCAGCAGACCGAGGGGCGGGATTCGTTACGAGCAGTACTTC. The chain has TRBV28 and TRBJ2-7; TRBD2 is a possible D gene (6 bases). The germline gives CDR1 MDHEN, CDR2 SYDVKM. V was trimmed by 6 bases and J by 4 bases, leaving 19 bases between them. The CDR3 has 15 residues.

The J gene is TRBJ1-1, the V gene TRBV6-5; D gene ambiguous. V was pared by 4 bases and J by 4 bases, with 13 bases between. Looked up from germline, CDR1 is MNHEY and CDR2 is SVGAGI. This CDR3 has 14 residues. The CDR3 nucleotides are TGTGCCAGCAGTTTTTCCCCGCGGGGCACTGAAGCTTTCTTT. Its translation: CASSFSPRGTEAFF.

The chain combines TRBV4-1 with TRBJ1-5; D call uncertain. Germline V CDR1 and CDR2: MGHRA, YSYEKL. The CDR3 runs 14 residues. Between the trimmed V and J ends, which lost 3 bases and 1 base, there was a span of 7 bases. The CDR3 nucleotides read TGCGCCAGCAGCCACCGCGGCAGCAATCAGCCCCAGCATTTT. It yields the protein CASSHRGSNQPQHF.

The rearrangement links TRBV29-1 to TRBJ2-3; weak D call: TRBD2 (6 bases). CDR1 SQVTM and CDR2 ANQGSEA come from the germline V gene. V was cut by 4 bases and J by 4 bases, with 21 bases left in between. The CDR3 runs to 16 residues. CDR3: CSVGGDVYGSSDTQYF. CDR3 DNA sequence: TGCAGCGTTGGAGGGGACGTTTACGGGAGTTCAGATACGCAGTATTTT.

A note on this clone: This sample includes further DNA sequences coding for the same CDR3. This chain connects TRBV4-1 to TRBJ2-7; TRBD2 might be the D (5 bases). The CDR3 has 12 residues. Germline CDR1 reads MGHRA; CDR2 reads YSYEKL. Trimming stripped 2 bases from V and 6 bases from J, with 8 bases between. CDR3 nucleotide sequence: TGCGCCAGCAGCCAAACGGGGTCCGAGCAGTACTTC. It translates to CASSQTGSEQYF.

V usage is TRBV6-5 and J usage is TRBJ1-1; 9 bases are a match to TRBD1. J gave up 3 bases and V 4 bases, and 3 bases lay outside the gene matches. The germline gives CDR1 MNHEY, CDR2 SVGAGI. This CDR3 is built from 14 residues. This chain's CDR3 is CASSSRTGDTEAFF. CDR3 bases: TGTGCCAGCAGTTCCAGGACAGGGGACACTGAAGCTTTCTTT.

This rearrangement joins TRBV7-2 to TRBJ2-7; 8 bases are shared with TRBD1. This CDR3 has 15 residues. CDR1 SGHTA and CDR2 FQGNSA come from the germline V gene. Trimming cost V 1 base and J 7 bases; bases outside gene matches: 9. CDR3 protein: CASSLGGTGRKEQYF. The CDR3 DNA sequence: TGTGCCAGCAGCTTAGGGGGGACAGGTCGAAAGGAGCAGTACTTC.

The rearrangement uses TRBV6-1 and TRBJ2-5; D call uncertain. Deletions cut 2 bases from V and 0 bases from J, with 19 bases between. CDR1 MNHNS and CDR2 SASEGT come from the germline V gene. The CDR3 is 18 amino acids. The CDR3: CASSESFPGAPNQETQYF. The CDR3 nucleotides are TGTGCCAGCAGTGAATCGTTTCCGGGTGCTCCTAACCAAGAGACCCAGTACTTC.

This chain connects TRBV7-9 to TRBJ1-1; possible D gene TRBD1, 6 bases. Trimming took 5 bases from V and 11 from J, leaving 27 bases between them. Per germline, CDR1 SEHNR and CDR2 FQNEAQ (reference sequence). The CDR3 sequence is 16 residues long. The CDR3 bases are TGTGCCAGCAGCCATCTTTGGGCAGGGGCCATGACCGGGGCTTTCTTT. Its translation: CASSHLWAGAMTGAFF. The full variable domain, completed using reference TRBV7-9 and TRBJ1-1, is DTGVSQNPRHKITKRGQNVTFRCDPISEHNRLYWYRQTLGQGPEFLTYFQNEAQLEKSRLLSDRFSAERPKGSFSTLEIQRTEQGDSAMYLCASSHLWAGAMTGAFFGQGTRLTVV.